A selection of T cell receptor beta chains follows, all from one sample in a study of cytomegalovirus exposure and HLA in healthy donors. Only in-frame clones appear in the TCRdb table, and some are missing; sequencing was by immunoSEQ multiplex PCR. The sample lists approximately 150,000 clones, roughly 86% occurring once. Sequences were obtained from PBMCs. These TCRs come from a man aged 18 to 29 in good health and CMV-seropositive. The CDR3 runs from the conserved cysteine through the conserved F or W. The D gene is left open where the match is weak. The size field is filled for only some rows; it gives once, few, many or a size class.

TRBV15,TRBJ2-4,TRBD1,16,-,CATSRDGVQGANIQYF,TGTGCCACCAGCAGAGATGGGGTCCAGGGGGCAAACATTCAGTACTTC
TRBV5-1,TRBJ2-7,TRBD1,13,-,CASSLGTGDEQYF,TGCGCCAGCAGCTTGGGCACAGGGGACGAGCAGTACTTC
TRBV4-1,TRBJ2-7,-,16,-,CASSQPAQGRVYEQYF,TGCGCCAGCAGCCAACCAGCGCAGGGAAGGGTTTACGAGCAGTACTTC
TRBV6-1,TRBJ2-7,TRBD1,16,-,CASSELKGQGSHEQYF,TGTGCCAGCAGTGAACTCAAGGGACAGGGGTCCCACGAGCAGTACTTC
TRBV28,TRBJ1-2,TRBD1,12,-,CASRTGSYGYTF,TGTGCCAGCAGGACAGGGTCTTATGGCTACACCTTC
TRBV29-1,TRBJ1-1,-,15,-,CSVDTRLSENTEAFF,TGCAGCGTTGATACGCGGTTGTCGGAGAACACTGAAGCTTTCTTT
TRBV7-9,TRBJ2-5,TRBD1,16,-,CASSFGGQGGSETQYF,TGTGCCAGCAGCTTTGGGGGACAGGGAGGTTCGGAGACCCAGTACTTC
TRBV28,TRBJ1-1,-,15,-,CASTTGGQAGAEAFF,TGTGCCAGCACTACCGGCGGGCAGGCGGGCGCTGAAGCTTTCTTT
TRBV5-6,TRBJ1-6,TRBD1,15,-,CASSAYRGRNSPLHF,TGTGCCAGCAGCGCATACAGGGGCCGAAATTCACCCCTCCACTTT
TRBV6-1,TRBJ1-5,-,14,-,CASSEAQGYQPQHF,TGTGCCAGCAGTGAAGCTCAGGGTTATCAGCCCCAGCATTTT
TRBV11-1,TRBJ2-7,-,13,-,CASGVYGGYEQYF,TGTGCCAGCGGAGTCTACGGAGGCTACGAGCAGTACTTC
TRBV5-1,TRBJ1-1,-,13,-,CASSIRVSSEAFF,TGCGCCAGCAGCATACGGGTAAGCTCTGAAGCTTTCTTT
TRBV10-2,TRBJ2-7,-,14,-,CASTQKEGPYEQYF,TGCGCCAGCACCCAGAAGGAGGGCCCCTACGAGCAGTACTTC
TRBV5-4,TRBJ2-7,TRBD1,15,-,CASSFDRGNTYEQYF,TGTGCCAGCAGCTTCGACAGGGGGAACACCTACGAGCAGTACTTC
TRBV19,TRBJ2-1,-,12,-,CASSDRYNEQFF,TGTGCCAGTTCCGACAGATACAATGAGCAGTTCTTC
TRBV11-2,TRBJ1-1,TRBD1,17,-,CASSPTARTGSGTEAFF,TGTGCCAGCAGCCCTACTGCCCGGACAGGATCTGGCACTGAAGCTTTCTTT
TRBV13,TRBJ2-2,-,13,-,CASSLITTGELFF,TGTGCCAGCAGCTTAATAACTACCGGGGAGCTGTTTTTT
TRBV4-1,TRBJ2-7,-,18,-,CASSQKSGGPGVSYEQYF,TGCGCCAGCAGCCAAAAATCGGGGGGCCCGGGGGTCTCCTACGAGCAGTACTTC
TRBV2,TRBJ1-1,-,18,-,CASRSRFQGLGESTEAFF,TGTGCCAGCAGGAGTAGGTTCCAGGGGTTGGGGGAAAGCACTGAAGCTTTCTTT
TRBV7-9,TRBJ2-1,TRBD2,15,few,CASSLVTSGNNEQFF,TGTGCCAGCAGCTTAGTCACTAGCGGGAACAATGAGCAGTTCTTC
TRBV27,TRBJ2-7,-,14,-,CASSLRSAAYEQYF,TGTGCCAGCAGTTTGAGGTCTGCGGCCTACGAGCAGTACTTC
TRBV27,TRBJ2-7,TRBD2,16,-,CASSLLQAGGPGEQYF,TGTGCCAGCAGTTTACTCCAAGCGGGAGGGCCAGGGGAGCAGTACTTC
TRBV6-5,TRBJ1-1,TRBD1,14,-,CASRPSTGDTEAFF,TGTGCCAGCAGGCCCTCCACAGGGGACACTGAAGCTTTCTTT
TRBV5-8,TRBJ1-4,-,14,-,CASSWRTGNEKLFF,TGTGCCAGCAGCTGGAGGACGGGAAATGAAAAACTGTTTTTT
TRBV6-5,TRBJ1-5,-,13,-,CASRPDRNQPQHF,TGTGCCAGCAGGCCCGACAGGAATCAGCCCCAGCATTTT
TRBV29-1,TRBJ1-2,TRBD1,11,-,CSPTGNYGYTF,TGCAGCCCGACAGGGAACTATGGCTACACCTTC
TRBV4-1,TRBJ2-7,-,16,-,CASSQDDGLGGPQQYF,TGCGCCAGCAGCCAAGATGATGGATTGGGGGGGCCCCAGCAGTACTTC
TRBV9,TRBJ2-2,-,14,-,CASSVEGDTGELFF,TGTGCCAGCAGCGTGGAAGGGGACACCGGGGAGCTGTTTTTT
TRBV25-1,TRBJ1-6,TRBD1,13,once,CASSDRGYSPLHF,TGTGCCAGCAGTGACAGGGGGTACTCACCCCTCCACTTT
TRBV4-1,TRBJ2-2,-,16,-,CASSQRDSAYPGELFF,TGCGCCAGCAGCCAACGGGACTCGGCCTACCCTGGGGAGCTGTTTTTT
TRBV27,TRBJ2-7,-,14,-,CASSLGTTTYEQYF,TGTGCCAGCAGTTTAGGGACAACGACCTACGAGCAGTACTTC
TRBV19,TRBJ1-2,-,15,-,CASIPNRGHPDGYTF,TGTGCCAGTATCCCAAATCGGGGACACCCGGATGGCTACACCTTC
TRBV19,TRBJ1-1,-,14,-,CASSIQLMNTEAFF,TGTGCCAGTAGTATCCAACTAATGAACACTGAAGCTTTCTTT
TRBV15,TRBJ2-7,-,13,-,CATSGRDNYEQYF,TGTGCCACCAGCGGTCGGGACAACTACGAGCAGTACTTC
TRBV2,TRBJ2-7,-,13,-,CASRASPNHEQYF,TGTGCCAGCAGGGCTTCCCCCAACCACGAGCAGTACTTC
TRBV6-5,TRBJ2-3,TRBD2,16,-,CASSYAAGVVSDTQYF,TGTGCCAGCAGTTACGCAGCGGGAGTTGTCTCAGATACGCAGTATTTT
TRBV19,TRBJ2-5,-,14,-,CASSTQDRQETQYF,TGTGCCAGTAGTACCCAAGACAGGCAAGAGACCCAGTACTTC
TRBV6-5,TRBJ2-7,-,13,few,CASSPDSYYEQYF,TGTGCCAGCTCGCCAGACAGCTACTACGAGCAGTACTTC
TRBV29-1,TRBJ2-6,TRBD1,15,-,CSVDKGGAGANVLTF,TGCAGCGTGGATAAAGGGGGCGCTGGGGCCAACGTCCTGACTTTC
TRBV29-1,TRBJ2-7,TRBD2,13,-,CSVGVSGAYEQYF,TGCAGCGTTGGGGTGAGCGGGGCCTACGAGCAGTACTTC
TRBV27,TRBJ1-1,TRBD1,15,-,CASSLLDRGHTEAFF,TGTGCCAGCAGCCTTTTGGACAGGGGCCACACTGAAGCTTTCTTT
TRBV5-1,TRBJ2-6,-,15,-,CASRLWADGANVLTF,TGCGCCAGCAGATTATGGGCAGATGGGGCCAACGTCCTGACTTTC
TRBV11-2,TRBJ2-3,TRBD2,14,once,CASSPGTSGGAQYF,TGTGCCAGCAGCCCCGGGACTAGCGGGGGGGCCCAGTATTTT
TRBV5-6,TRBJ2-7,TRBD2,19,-,CASSPHPGLAGGPAYEQYF,TGTGCCAGCAGCCCCCACCCCGGACTAGCGGGAGGGCCGGCCTACGAGCAGTACTTC
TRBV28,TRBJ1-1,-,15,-,CASSSRGGGDTEAFF,TGTGCCAGCAGTTCCCGCGGTGGAGGAGACACTGAAGCTTTCTTT
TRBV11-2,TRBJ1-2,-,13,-,CASSPRTDYGYTF,TGTGCCAGCAGCCCCAGGACAGACTATGGCTACACCTTC
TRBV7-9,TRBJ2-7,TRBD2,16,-,CASSYPGAGGPGEQYF,TGTGCCAGCAGCTACCCCGGGGCGGGAGGGCCGGGGGAGCAGTACTTC
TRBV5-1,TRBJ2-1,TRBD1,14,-,CASSVGQGANEQFF,TGCGCCAGCAGCGTGGGACAGGGGGCCAATGAGCAGTTCTTC
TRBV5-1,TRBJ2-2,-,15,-,CASSGVSRNTGELFF,TGCGCCAGCAGCGGAGTCAGCCGGAACACCGGGGAGCTGTTTTTT
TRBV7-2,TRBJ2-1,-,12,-,CASSPEVNEQFF,TGTGCCAGCAGCCCGGAGGTGAATGAGCAGTTCTTC
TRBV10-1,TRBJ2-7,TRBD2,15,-,CASSEGVTSGYEQYF,TGCGCCAGCAGTGAGGGAGTGACTAGCGGCTACGAGCAGTACTTC